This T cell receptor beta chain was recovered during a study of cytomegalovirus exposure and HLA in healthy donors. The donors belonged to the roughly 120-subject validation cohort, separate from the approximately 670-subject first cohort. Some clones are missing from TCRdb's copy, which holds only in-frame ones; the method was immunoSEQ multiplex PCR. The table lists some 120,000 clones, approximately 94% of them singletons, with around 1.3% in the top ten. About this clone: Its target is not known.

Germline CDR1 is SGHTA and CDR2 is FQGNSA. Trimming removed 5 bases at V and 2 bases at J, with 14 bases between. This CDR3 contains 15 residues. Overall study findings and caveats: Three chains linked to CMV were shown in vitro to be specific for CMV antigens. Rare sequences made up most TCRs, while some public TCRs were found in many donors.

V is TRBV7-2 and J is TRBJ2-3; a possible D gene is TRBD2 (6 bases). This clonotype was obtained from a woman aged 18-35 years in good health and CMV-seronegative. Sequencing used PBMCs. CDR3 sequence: CASSPYGGPTDTQYF. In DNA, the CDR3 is TGTGCCAGCAGCCCCTACGGGGGACCCACAGATACGCAGTATTTT. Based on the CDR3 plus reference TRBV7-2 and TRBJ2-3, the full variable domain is GAGVSQSPSNKVTEKGKDVELRCDPISGHTALYWYRQSLGQGLEFLIYFQGNSAPDKSGLPSDRFSAERTGGSVSTLTIQRTQQEDSAVYLCASSPYGGPTDTQYFGPGTRLTVL.